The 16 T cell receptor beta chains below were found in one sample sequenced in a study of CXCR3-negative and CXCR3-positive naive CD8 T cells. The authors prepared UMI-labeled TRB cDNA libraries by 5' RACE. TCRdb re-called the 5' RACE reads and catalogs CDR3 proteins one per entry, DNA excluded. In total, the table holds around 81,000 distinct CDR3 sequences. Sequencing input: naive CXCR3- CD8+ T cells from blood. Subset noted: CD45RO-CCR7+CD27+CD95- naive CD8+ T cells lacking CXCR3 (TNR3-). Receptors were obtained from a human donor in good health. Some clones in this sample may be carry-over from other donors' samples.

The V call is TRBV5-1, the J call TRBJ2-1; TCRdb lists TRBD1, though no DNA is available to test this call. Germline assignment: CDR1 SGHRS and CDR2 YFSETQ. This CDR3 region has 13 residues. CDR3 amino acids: CASWDSLSNEQFF. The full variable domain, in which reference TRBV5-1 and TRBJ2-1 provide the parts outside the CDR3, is KAGVTQTPRYLIKTRGQQVTLSCSPISGHRSVSWYQQTPGQGLQFLFEYFSETQRNKGNFPGRFSGRQFSNSRSEMNVSTLELGDSALYLCASWDSLSNEQFFGPGTRLTVL.

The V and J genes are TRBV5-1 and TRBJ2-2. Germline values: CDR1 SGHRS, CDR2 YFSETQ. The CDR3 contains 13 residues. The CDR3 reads CASRDSNTGELFF.

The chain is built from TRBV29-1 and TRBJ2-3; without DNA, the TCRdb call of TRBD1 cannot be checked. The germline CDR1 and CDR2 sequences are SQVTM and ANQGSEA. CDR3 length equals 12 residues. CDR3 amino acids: CSVPSGGDTQYF.

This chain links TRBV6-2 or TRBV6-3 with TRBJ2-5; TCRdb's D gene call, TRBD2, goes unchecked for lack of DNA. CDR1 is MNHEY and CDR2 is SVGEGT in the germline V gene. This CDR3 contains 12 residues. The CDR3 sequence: CAHGPTQETQYF.

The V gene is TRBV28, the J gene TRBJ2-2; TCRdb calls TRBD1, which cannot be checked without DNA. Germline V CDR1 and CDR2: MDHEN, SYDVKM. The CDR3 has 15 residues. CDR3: CASSERKQGPGELFF.

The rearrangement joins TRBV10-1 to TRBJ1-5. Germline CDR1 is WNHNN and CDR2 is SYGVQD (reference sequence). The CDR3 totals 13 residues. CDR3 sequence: CASSETSTQPQHF.

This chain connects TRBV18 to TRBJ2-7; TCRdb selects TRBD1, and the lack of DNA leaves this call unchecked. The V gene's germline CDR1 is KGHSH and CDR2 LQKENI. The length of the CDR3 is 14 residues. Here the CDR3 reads CASSPTQGAYEQYF.

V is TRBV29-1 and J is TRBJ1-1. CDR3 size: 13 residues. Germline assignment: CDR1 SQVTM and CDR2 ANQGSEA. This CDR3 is CSVTTGLTSEAFF. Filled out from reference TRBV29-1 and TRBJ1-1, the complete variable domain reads SAVISQKPSRDICQRGTSLTIQCQVDSQVTMMFWYRQQPGQSLTLIATANQGSEATYESGFVIDKFPISRPNLTFSTLTVSNMSPEDSSIYLCSVTTGLTSEAFFGQGTRLTVV.

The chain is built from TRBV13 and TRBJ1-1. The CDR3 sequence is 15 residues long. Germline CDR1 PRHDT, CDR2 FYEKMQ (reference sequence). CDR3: CASSFRGGGVTEAFF.

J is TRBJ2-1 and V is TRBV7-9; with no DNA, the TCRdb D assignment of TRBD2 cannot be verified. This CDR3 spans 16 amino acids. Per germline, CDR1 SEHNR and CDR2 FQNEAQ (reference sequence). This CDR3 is CASSLGLAGLYNEQFF.

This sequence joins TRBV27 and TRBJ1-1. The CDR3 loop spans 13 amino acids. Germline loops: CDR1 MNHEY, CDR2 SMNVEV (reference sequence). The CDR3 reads CASSLAWRTEAFF.

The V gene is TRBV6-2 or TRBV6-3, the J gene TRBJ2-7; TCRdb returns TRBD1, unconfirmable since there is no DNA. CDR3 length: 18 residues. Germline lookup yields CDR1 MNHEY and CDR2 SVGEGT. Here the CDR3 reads CASSFTRDRVWSSYEQYF.

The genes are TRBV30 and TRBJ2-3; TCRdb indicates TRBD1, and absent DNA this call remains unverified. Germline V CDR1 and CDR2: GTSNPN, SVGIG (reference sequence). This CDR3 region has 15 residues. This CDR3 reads CAWSLTGIGTDTQYF.

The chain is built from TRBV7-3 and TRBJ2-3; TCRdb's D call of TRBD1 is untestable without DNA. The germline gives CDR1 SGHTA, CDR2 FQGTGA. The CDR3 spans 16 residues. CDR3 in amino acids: CASSLLTPTPVDTQYF.

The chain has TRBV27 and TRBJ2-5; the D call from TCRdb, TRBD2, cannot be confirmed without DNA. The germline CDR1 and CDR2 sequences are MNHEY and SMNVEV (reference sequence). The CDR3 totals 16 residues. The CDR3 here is CASRGLAGGPLETQYF.

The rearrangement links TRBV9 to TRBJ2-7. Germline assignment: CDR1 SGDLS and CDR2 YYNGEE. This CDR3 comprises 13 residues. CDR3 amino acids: CASSVGDWGEQYF.